This T cell receptor (beta chain) was observed in a study of OX40 agonist ivuxolimab in advanced cancers. Data came from immunoSEQ multiplex PCR; TCRdb stores just in-frame clones and leaves some out. The table has 55,000 to 80,000 clones, around 80% seen once. This CDR3 is 14 amino acids long. Germline lookup yields CDR1 MDHEN and CDR2 SYDVKM. V was shortened by 8 bases and J by 2 bases, with 16 bases between the two germline ends. The chain has TRBV28 and TRBJ2-7; D is ambiguous. Sequences were derived from CD4+ or CD8+ T cells sorted from blood, sampled in a trial of the OX40 agonist ivuxolimab. The clonotype comes from an adult with an advanced solid tumor such as melanoma, head and neck, liver or kidney cancer. CDR3 DNA: TGTGCCAGCCGCCGGGCTCAGAAAACCTACGAGCAGTACTTC. Protein sequence: CASRRAQKTYEQYF.